The clone carrying this T cell receptor beta chain has at least ten counts. This sample was included in a study of Graves' ophthalmopathy and Graves' hyperthyroidism. Using RNA transcripts, the TCR beta CDR3 regions were amplified. HTBI primers served in a first-round RT-PCR, which a second-round multiplex PCR followed. TCRdb reprocessed the multiplex PCR reads with MiXCR, giving one entry per CDR3 protein. The sample contains roughly 1.1 million distinct CDR3 sequences, roughly two fifths of which appear only once. The CDR3 contains 14 residues. The ends were cut back, 1 base at V and 5 bases at J, with 9 bases in the middle. Germline CDR1 reads SGHDN; CDR2 reads FVKESK.

The receptor was derived from an adult man with Graves' hyperthyroidism. The sequenced sample was peripheral blood or thyroid tissue (not recorded which). The V and J genes are TRBV14 and TRBJ1-3, with D tentatively TRBD1 (6 bases). The CDR3 is CASSQAGQRNTIYF. DNA for the CDR3: TGTGCCAGCAGCCAAGCAGGACAGAGAAACACCATATATTTT.